The TCR beta chain described here comes from a study of shared clonotypes between healthy human individuals (dated by TCRdb to 2020 to 2021). With respect to the entire study: Three men and a couple of women, aged 18 to 49 years, made up the cohort. Per donor, three plates each were used for CD4 naive and CD4 memory, two for CD8 naive, and one for CD8 memory. To estimate repertoire size and how much clonotype sharing occurs between individuals, the study deeply sequenced the blood TCR repertoires of about five healthy adults. Different laboratories and diverse techniques were used to prepare libraries and sequence TCR repertoires, to increase sequencing depth and limit assay-specific biases. Leukapheresis yielded between about 0.94 and 9 billion PBMCs per donor. Overall study outcomes, separate from this receptor: Based on pairwise subsampling, the degree of clonotype sharing among donors was expected to be affected by sequencing depth. Rarefaction of sorted-subset datasets indicated incomplete sequencing despite the large sequencing depth. Higher generation probabilities were observed for clonotypes shared by all four sorted-subset donors than for non-shared clonotypes. Naive subsets generally had larger estimated clonotype richness than memory subsets did. The genetic and exposure-history diversity represented was limited by the small number of donors. Across a few donors, 4.5% to 6.5% of naive CD4, around 3.3% of naive CD8, approximately 2.5% of memory CD4, and 0.3% to 0.45% of memory CD8 clonotypes were shared. Sampling was restricted to blood, and TCR repertoires in tissues likely differ from the TCR repertoires found in blood.

The donors were healthy, HIV-negative adults with no recently reported acute infections or vaccinations. Only Caucasian adults living in Nashville, Tennessee, USA were represented among the donors. CD4+ T cells were enriched by magnetic negative selection; naive cells were then positively selected on CD45RA, and the negative fraction formed the memory subset. Blood was collected by leukapheresis, and PBMCs were isolated by Ficoll-Histopaque density gradient centrifugation and then cryopreserved in liquid nitrogen vapor phase. Analytical flow cytometry was used to check the purity and quantity of each magnetically sorted T cell population. From each sorted fraction, genomic DNA was isolated and quantified by UV absorbance on a Nanodrop 2000c. A note on this clone: Its antigen is unknown. Within one base of it there is no much larger clone, and no base qualities were kept. Other DNA sequences in the sample encode the same CDR3.

Using the deep immunoSEQ assay, TCR CDR3 regions were amplified from genomic DNA by multiplex PCR. Extracted genomic DNA from each cell subset was spread evenly across all wells of several immunoSEQ 96-well plates, with each plate serving as a replicate. For sorted subsets, about 200 ng genomic DNA, equal to 30,000 or so T cell genomes, was loaded into each replicate PCR. Purified libraries were measured with a Qubit 3.0 fluorometer, size-checked on a Bioanalyzer 2100, and measured again with the KAPA Library Quantification kit. Each immunoSEQ 96-well plate was sequenced on its own single-read 150-cycle Illumina NextSeq 550 flow cell. The source study handled its data this way. The immunoSEQ output contained only junctional sequences without quality scores, so filtering could not match that applied to full-length reads. Sequences were annotated with PyIR, a Python wrapper for IgBLAST v1.9, using IMGT germline references to assign V/J genes and CDR3. Reads with weak V/J assignments (E-value above 1e-6), missing CDR3, stop codons, out-of-frame junctions, or ambiguous translated residues were removed. A V3J clonotype was defined by an identical inferred V gene, J gene, and CDR3 amino acid sequence. To compute the percentage overlap between repertoires, the number of shared unique clonotypes was divided by the size of the smaller repertoire. Repertoire richness was assessed with RTK rarefaction, the Chao1 estimator, and Recon v2.1 estimates of unobserved clonotypes. For all TCRbeta clonotypes obtained by the gDNA method from four donors, generation probabilities were computed with OLGA. The table comes from immuneACCESS by way of TCRdb, which keeps in-frame sequences with V and J called. Part of the clones is missing from these tables; in studies checked, under half for an unresolved V gene and the rest for unknown reasons. D and trimming were read from the DNA, whereas the V and J calls and clone size are those reported in that table. The sample yields some 1,400,000 clones; 96% were counted once. Clones ranked in the top ten supply 0.95% to 1.5% of the sample.

The source of this sequence is a man aged 25 to 40 in good health. Sequenced: naive CD4+ T cells sorted from blood. The sample's cell subset or site label, in plain terms: CD45RA+ positively selected.

In nucleotide form, the sequence is TGCGCCAGCAGCTTGACCGGAAGCTCTGGAAACACCATATATTTT. This yields the protein CASSLTGSSGNTIYF. In this chain, TRBV5-1 is recombined with TRBJ1-3; there is no confident call for the D gene. The germline V gene encodes CDR1 SGHRS and CDR2 YFSETQ. Cut back by 1 base and 0 bases, the V and J ends lie 8 bases apart. The CDR3 sequence holds 15 residues, the cysteine and phenylalanine included. Just the 45-base CDR3 DNA is kept, in frame starting at base 1.